Reported below is one T cell receptor (beta chain). Its antigen remains unidentified. The CDR3 covers 18 residues. Germline assignment: CDR1 SGHVS and CDR2 FQNEAQ. With V trimmed by 4 bases and J by 4 bases, 17 bases remained unmatched. The data are from a study of blood T cells in healthy people across ages. Findings of the study overall: CMV status of donors was not determined, possibly confounding expanded clonotype changes. Estimates of total diversity, which came from one million sequenced T cells, were considered to be underestimates.

For the second PCR, which ran for 7 to 11 cycles, a sample-barcoded 5' primer and a J-beta primer mix were used. Via MiXCR, TCRdb re-called the 5' RACE reads, giving one row per CDR3 protein. The table includes about 1.4 million distinct CDR3 sequences, 59% detected once. Sequencing was done on a sample of blood. The receptor comes from a man between 18 and 29 years old in good health. This sequence joins TRBV7-8 and TRBJ1-2, with TRBD1 identical over 8 bases. The CDR3 nucleotides are TGTGCCAGCAGCTCAGCAAATTCCGACCAGGGGGCAGGCTATGGCTACACCTTC. This gives the protein CASSSANSDQGAGYGYTF.